This T cell receptor beta chain was profiled in a study of tumor-infiltrating lymphocytes in primary liver carcinoma (dated by TCRdb to between 2016 and 2019). About the study as a whole: Between November 2015 and 2016, roughly five patients in China with histopathologically diagnosed primary liver carcinoma had surgical resection. Of the five patients (three men and two women, aged 30 to 69 years), four had hepatocellular carcinoma and one had combined HCC and intrahepatic cholangiocarcinoma. Technical replicate repertoires showed high reproducibility, with mean shared-clone rates about 0.86 and correlation coefficients above 0.95. Each sample produced about 3.5 to 7.13 million productive TCRbeta reads, and read depth showed no significant difference between tissue types. A total of some 35 specimens from 5 patients went through TCRbeta repertoire sequencing, namely 25 tumor regions, 5 adjacent noncancerous liver tissues and 5 peripheral blood samples. The tumors of the five patients were staged as T1-T3 N0M0, with maximum diameters ranging from roughly 4.2 to 10 cm. For each liver tumor, the study sampled five regions along with adjacent normal tissue and blood, and applied TCRbeta repertoire sequencing, expression microarrays and whole-exome sequencing. Broader findings and caveats from the paper: Only the TCR beta chain was sequenced, which likely underestimates true repertoire diversity because unpaired alpha chains were not captured. Repertoire overlap was higher between tumor regions (mean about 35%) than tumor-adjacent (17%) or tumor-blood (approximately 14%) pairs, consistent with antigen-driven expansion. A significantly larger repertoire fraction was made up by the top 250 clones in tumors than in blood (p = 0.039). The study included only four to six patients, and the authors note findings should be validated in a larger study. Because the samples were bulk and unsorted, CD4+ and CD8+ T cell repertoires could not be compared.

A constant-region primer and ProtoScript II reverse transcriptase were used to reverse-transcribe TCRbeta-specific cDNA from roughly 0.55 ug total RNA. Three nested multiplex PCR rounds, following a slightly modified ARM-PCR procedure, were used to build the TCRbeta libraries. Each of the first two PCR rounds ran for around 11 cycles and used multiplex TRBV1-TRBV30 forward primers together with a Cbeta reverse primer. Sample barcodes and Illumina adapters were added in a final 25-cycle PCR using Deep VentR polymerase. Before sequencing, amplicons between 200 and 500 bp were purified from gel using a QIAquick gel extraction kit. An Illumina HiSeq 2500 was used to sequence the TCRbeta amplicons with 250-bp paired-end reads. As for how the authors treated the data: To recover full CDR3 sequences, reads were quality-trimmed using Trimmomatic v0.33 and paired reads were then merged using FLASH v1.2.11. MiGEC v1.2.1b assigned V, D and J germline segments to the rearranged TCRbeta sequences. VDJtools v1.0.0 computed clonotype statistics and Shannon-Wiener diversity indices. To reduce sampling bias, subsequent analyses other than the diversity analysis used only the 250 most abundant clonotypes in each sample. TCRdb trimmed public reads at Q25 via fastp, called clones via MiXCR and kept in-frame beta chains. Here each entry gathers all rows of one CDR3 protein and keeps the most common genes and DNA. The V and J calls shown here were made by TCRdb, not taken from the authors' results. This sample has 320,000 or so distinct CDR3 sequences in its table, and 50% to 70% of those were observed once. The ten largest account for approximately 9% of the sample.

RNA from unsorted whole blood was extracted with TRIzol reagent, and germline DNA was obtained with the DNeasy Blood & Tissue kit. At the time of sampling, the patients were treatment-naive and had chronic HBV infection. Around 4 milliliters of peripheral blood were collected into K2EDTA tubes before surgery. In regard to this clonotype: No cognate antigen has been identified for it. No base quality information exists; no much larger clone differs at one position.

V loses 2 bases of germline sequence and J loses 13 bases, and the interval between the two ends is 15 bases. The CDR3 numbers 13 residues from cysteine through phenylalanine. The read is trimmed to its CDR3 DNA, 39 bases read in frame from base 1. For CDR1 and CDR2, the germline V gene lists MNHEY and SVGEGT. The clonotype comes from a man aged 40-49 years with primary liver carcinoma and hepatitis B virus infection. The sequenced material came from peripheral blood. This receptor chain uses TRBV6-2 or TRBV6-3 and TRBJ2-1; no D gene is confidently identified. Here is the DNA: TGTGCCAGCAGTTACGGCGTGAACCCTGATCAGTTCTTC. Translated, it gives CASSYGVNPDQFF.